The clone carrying this T cell receptor (beta chain) has more than one count but fewer than ten. These data are taken from a study of blood T cell repertoires in COVID-19. Study as a whole: Sources were T cells, B-cell-depleted T cells, or PBMCs; the material itself was cDNA or gDNA.

The authors' processing: Nucleated cell counts were estimated from reference gene primer amplification. Sequencing used immunoSEQ multiplex PCR; TCRdb keeps in-frame clones, though not all of them. The V and J calls and the clone size are those of that table, but D and trimming were determined from the DNA. The table includes around 480,000 clones, about 85% detected once. V lost 0 bases and J 6 bases, leaving 21 bases between the germline ends. The CDR3 extends over 18 amino acids. Germline CDR1 reads MGHRA; CDR2 reads YSYEKL. Cohorts were determined from participant-reported clinical history. Recovered Cohort 3 donors showed two negative PCRs, clearance, or symptom resolution.

The chain joins TRBV4-1 to TRBJ2-1, with D perhaps TRBD1 (6 bases). This sequence originates from a woman younger than 35 who had recovered from COVID-19. The specimen sequenced was PBMCs or T cells enriched from blood (not recorded which). Here the CDR3 reads CASSQDVAFGQLSNEQFF. The CDR3 DNA is TGCGCCAGCAGCCAAGATGTCGCTTTTGGACAGTTGAGCAATGAGCAGTTCTTC.